These 27 T cell receptor beta chains share one sample of origin, sequenced in a study of blood T cells in healthy people across ages. A second about 6 to 11 cycle PCR used barcoded and J-beta primers. TCRdb independently ran MiXCR on the 5' RACE reads; one entry per CDR3 protein. In the table there are around 1,500,000 distinct CDR3 sequences, 28% of which are singletons. The sequencing input was blood. The receptors come from a young woman in good health.

This clonotype was seen ten or more times. V gene TRBV11-2 combines with J gene TRBJ2-1; 8 bases fit TRBD2. This CDR3 spans 16 amino acids. Germline-derived CDR1 and CDR2 are SGHAT and FQNNGV. With V trimmed by 1 base and J by 5 bases, 7 bases remained unmatched. CDR3 protein: CASSLVVSGDNNEQFF. DNA for the CDR3: TGTGCCAGCAGCTTAGTGGTTAGCGGGGACAACAATGAGCAGTTCTTC.

This rearrangement joins TRBV20-1 to TRBJ2-7, with D possibly being TRBD1 or TRBD2 (6 bases each). Trimming left V 1 base short and J 6 bases short, with 10 bases between. CDR3 length equals 12 residues. Germline V gives CDR1 DFQATT, CDR2 SNEGSKA (reference sequence). For the CDR3, the DNA is TGCAGTGCTAGAGGGGGGGCAGGCGAGCAGTACTTC. Its protein is CSARGGAGEQYF.

This clonotype was counted ten times or more. The rearrangement uses TRBV12-3 or TRBV12-4 and TRBJ2-7; a weak D match, TRBD1 (6 bases). The CDR3 has 13 residues. V dropped 4 bases and J dropped 3 bases, with 10 bases sitting between them. CDR3 in DNA: TGTGCCAGCAGTTCACAGGGCCTCTACGAGCAGTACTTC. Residues: CASSSQGLYEQYF.

The chain employs TRBV9 and TRBJ2-6; possible D gene TRBD1, 5 bases. The CDR3 covers 15 residues. Germline CDR1 is SGDLS and CDR2 is YYNGEE. V was shortened by 2 bases and J by 0 bases, with 6 bases between the two germline ends. CDR3 nucleotide sequence: TGTGCCAGCAGCGTCAGGGACTCTGGGGCCAACGTCCTGACTTTC. Amino acids: CASSVRDSGANVLTF.

V usage is TRBV5-1 and J usage is TRBJ2-4, with D perhaps given as TRBD1 or TRBD2 (6 bases each). The J call may not be correct, given that the DNA end is closer to TRBJ2-7. CDR3 size: 14 residues. The germline V gene has CDR1 SGHRS and CDR2 YFSETQ. The CDR3 DNA reads TGCGCCAGCAGTCGAGGGGGGCCCTTCTGCGAGCAGTACTTC. It codes for CASSRGGPFCEQYF.

This CDR3 is CASSYSLGLAGEDNEQFF. DNA of the CDR3: TGTGCCAGCAGTTACTCCTTAGGACTAGCGGGGGAAGACAATGAGCAGTTCTTC. The V and J genes are TRBV6-5 and TRBJ2-1; 13 bases match TRBD2. The CDR3 consists of 18 residues. The germline V gene encodes CDR1 MNHEY and CDR2 SVGAGI. The V gene end was trimmed by 0 bases and the J gene end by 5 bases; junction bases not matched to a gene: 7.

The sample holds a few counts of this clonotype. J is TRBJ1-5 and V is TRBV12-3 or TRBV12-4; unclear D gene. The CDR3 has 13 residues. Trimming removed 3 bases from V and 5 bases from J, with 8 bases in between. CDR3 region: CASSFGGHQPQHF. The DNA of the CDR3 is TGTGCCAGCAGTTTCGGTGGGCATCAGCCCCAGCATTTT.

This clonotype was seen more than once but under ten times. This chain joins TRBV14 and TRBJ2-7, with TRBD2 matching over 11 bases. Germline CDR1 and CDR2: SGHDN and FVKESK. The CDR3 is 18 residues long. V was pared by 4 bases and J by 2 bases, with 13 bases of the junction left unmatched. The CDR3 here is CASSLGRLLAGVTYEQYF. Written as DNA, the CDR3 is TGTGCCAGCAGCCTGGGTAGGCTACTAGCGGGAGTAACCTACGAGCAGTACTTC.

The gene calls are TRBV13 and TRBJ1-4, with D perhaps TRBD1 (5 bases). V shed 0 bases and J shed 5 bases, with 13 bases lying between them. The CDR3 runs 16 residues. Looked up from germline, CDR1 is PRHDT and CDR2 is FYEKMQ (reference sequence). The CDR3 DNA reads TGTGCCAGCAGCTTAGGCCGGGGCAGGGCCAATGAAAAACTGTTTTTT. Residues: CASSLGRGRANEKLFF.

This clonotype was counted ten times or more. This rearrangement joins TRBV10-2 to TRBJ2-1; 15 nucleotides line up with TRBD2. Germline assignment: CDR1 WSHSY and CDR2 SAAADI. There are 15 residues in the CDR3. Losses at the gene ends were 6 bases for V and 7 bases for J; bases not matched to a gene: 4. The CDR3: CASRGTSGRLNEQFF. Here the CDR3 DNA reads TGCGCCAGCAGAGGGACTAGCGGGAGGCTAAATGAGCAGTTCTTC.

Only a few counts were recorded for this clonotype. This chain links TRBV4-3 with TRBJ2-3; D may be TRBD1 (5 bases). In germline, CDR1 is LGHNA, CDR2 YSLEER. The CDR3 is 16 amino acids. V was shortened by 1 base and J by 3 bases, with 14 bases between the two germline ends. CDR3 DNA sequence: TGCGCCAGCAGCCAAGGGACACAAGAGGATACAGATACGCAGTATTTT. Translating gives CASSQGTQEDTDTQYF.

This clonotype was observed a handful of times. The chain combines TRBV27 with TRBJ1-2, with a tentative D call TRBD1 (6 bases). V was cut by 5 bases and J by 6 bases, with 16 bases left in between. The CDR3 has 14 amino acids. The germline V gene has CDR1 MNHEY and CDR2 SMNVEV (reference sequence). DNA for the CDR3: TGTGCCAGCAGTACCCACGGACAGCTAAATGGCTACACCTTC. The encoded protein is CASSTHGQLNGYTF.

This clonotype was counted a few times. The V call is TRBV30, the J call TRBJ2-1; tentative D call: TRBD1 (6 bases). CDR1 is GTSNPN, CDR2 SVGIG, per germline (reference sequence). With 5 bases removed from V and 8 bases from J, the gap between germline ends came to 22 bases. The length of the CDR3 is 15 residues. The CDR3 loop is CAWGNRDFNRHEQFF. The CDR3 bases are TGTGCCTGGGGGAACAGGGATTTTAATAGGCATGAGCAGTTCTTC.

This clonotype was detected many times. This CDR3 is CSARDLPTETQYF. The CDR3 nucleotides are TGCAGTGCTAGAGATCTGCCTACAGAGACCCAGTACTTC. J is TRBJ2-5 and V is TRBV20-1; the D is unclear. CDR3 length: 13 amino acids. V shed 0 bases and J shed 4 bases, with 9 bases lying between them. From germline, CDR1 is DFQATT and CDR2 SNEGSKA (reference sequence).

The rearrangement joins TRBV9 to TRBJ2-1; 7 nucleotides match TRBD2. This CDR3 has 12 amino acids. V gave up 3 bases and J gave up 11 bases; unmatched junction bases: 5. Germline CDR1 SGDLS, CDR2 YYNGEE. The CDR3 coding sequence is TGTGCCAGCAGCGCCGACGGGGGGAAGCAGTTCTTC. Amino acids: CASSADGGKQFF.

With respect to this clonotype: Compared with germline, one end of the junction differs, possibly owing to a read error. The CDR3 protein is CAGSTRTGNTEAFF. In DNA form, the CDR3 reads TGTGCCGGCAGTACGAGGACAGGGAATACTGAAGCTTTCTTT. The V gene is TRBV6-6, the J gene TRBJ1-1; 8 bases agree with TRBD1. The CDR3 is 14 amino acids. Germline V CDR1 and CDR2: MNHNY, SVGAGI (reference sequence).

This clonotype has a count of ten or more. The chain couples TRBV5-1 to TRBJ2-1; no clear D. Trimming shortened V by 2 bases and J by 6 bases, and 9 bases separated the two germline ends. The CDR3 covers 13 residues. Germline CDR1 SGHRS, CDR2 YFSETQ. The CDR3 protein is CASSLLRVNEQFF. In DNA, the CDR3 is TGCGCCAGCAGCTTATTACGGGTCAATGAGCAGTTCTTC.

There are many counts of this clonotype. The rearrangement links TRBV20-1 to TRBJ2-3; tentatively, D is TRBD2 (6 bases). The CDR3 extends over 16 amino acids. V was cut by 3 bases and J by 2 bases, with 18 bases left in between. Germline CDR1 and CDR2: DFQATT and SNEGSKA (reference sequence). This chain's CDR3 is CSASYGGLLNTDTQYF. The DNA of the CDR3 is TGCAGTGCTAGTTATGGGGGACTCTTAAACACAGATACGCAGTATTTT.

Turning to this clonotype: This CDR3 fails to terminate in the conserved phenylalanine or tryptophan, so it likely reflects a read error. The rearrangement uses TRBV20-1 and TRBJ2-7, with 8 bases that match TRBD2. The trim removed 6 bases at V and 0 bases at J, leaving 7 bases unmatched. Germline CDR1 and CDR2: DFQATT and SNEGSKA (reference sequence). The length of the CDR3 is 14 residues. The CDR3 DNA sequence: TGCAGTGCCCTTGGGACTAGAAGCTCCTACGAGCAGTACTTA. Translating gives CSALGTRSSYEQYL.

The CDR3 sequence: CASSFPRGRQETQYF. In nucleotides, the CDR3 is TGTGCCAGCAGCTTTCCCAGGGGGCGGCAAGAGACCCAGTACTTC. V and J are TRBV7-9 and TRBJ2-5; 8 positions match TRBD1. Germline CDR1 reads SEHNR; CDR2 reads FQNEAQ (reference sequence). The CDR3 loop spans 15 amino acids. J lost 2 bases, V lost 3 bases, and 5 bases had no gene match.

This clonotype has just a few counts. The chain is built from TRBV7-2 and TRBJ2-7, with a possible D match to TRBD1 (6 bases). There are 16 residues in the CDR3. Germline V gives CDR1 SGHTA, CDR2 FQGNSA. Trimming left V 5 bases short and J 2 bases short, with 19 bases between. The DNA for the CDR3 is TGTGCCAGCAGCCGCCAACGACAGGAGGTTACCTACGAGCAGTACTTC. Translation: CASSRQRQEVTYEQYF.

This sequence joins TRBV28 and TRBJ2-4; D not certain. The CDR3 loop spans 13 amino acids. Trimming stripped 8 bases from V and 0 bases from J, with 8 bases between. The germline V gene encodes CDR1 MDHEN and CDR2 SYDVKM. The CDR3 DNA reads TGTGCCAGCCAGGTGCTAGCCAAAAACATTCAGTACTTC. This codes for CASQVLAKNIQYF.

The table lists this clonotype with a few counts. The chain recombines TRBV9 with TRBJ1-1; D unclear. CDR1 is SGDLS and CDR2 is YYNGEE in the germline V gene. The V end lost 0 bases, the J end lost 6 bases, and 12 bases lay between the germline ends. The CDR3 length is 14 residues. The DNA of the CDR3 is TGTGCCAGCAGCGTAGTAGGCCCAATAGCTGAAGCTTTCTTT. Translated: CASSVVGPIAEAFF.

Ten or more counts support this clonotype. This rearrangement joins TRBV30 to TRBJ2-4, with D unresolved. The V gene's germline CDR1 is GTSNPN and CDR2 SVGIG (reference sequence). This CDR3 region has 14 residues. V was cut by 0 bases and J by 2 bases, with 8 bases left in between. The CDR3 coding sequence is TGTGCCTGGAGTGTCATGAGCCCCAAAAACATTCAGTACTTC. Its protein product is CAWSVMSPKNIQYF.

The chain links TRBV7-2 to TRBJ2-5; weak D call: TRBD1 (6 bases). V lost 5 bases to trimming and J lost 7 bases, with 8 bases between them. The germline V gene has CDR1 SGHTA and CDR2 FQGNSA. CDR3 length: 11 residues. The CDR3 region is CASSTGRTQYF. CDR3 nucleotide sequence: TGTGCCAGCAGCACAGGGCGGACCCAGTACTTC. Full variable domain (remainder filled in from reference TRBV7-2 and TRBJ2-5): GAGVSQSPSNKVTEKGKDVELRCDPISGHTALYWYRQSLGQGLEFLIYFQGNSAPDKSGLPSDRFSAERTGGSVSTLTIQRTQQEDSAVYLCASSTGRTQYFGPGTRLLVL.

This chain connects TRBV20-1 to TRBJ2-5; 9 nucleotides line up with TRBD1. J gave up 1 base and V 3 bases, and 6 bases lay outside the gene matches. The germline gives CDR1 DFQATT, CDR2 SNEGSKA (reference sequence). The CDR3 covers 15 residues. This CDR3 is CSASLTGGTQETQYF. For the CDR3, the DNA is TGCAGTGCTAGCCTCACAGGGGGCACCCAAGAGACCCAGTACTTC.

This clonotype was recorded once. The genes are TRBV7-9 and TRBJ1-1, with 7 positions matching TRBD1. CDR1 SEHNR and CDR2 FQNEAQ come from the germline V gene (reference sequence). The CDR3 length is 16 residues. V lost 1 base, J lost 5 bases, and 10 bases stayed unmatched. The CDR3 DNA reads as TGTGCCAGCAGCTTAGGCCCAACAGGGGTTTTAACTGAAGCTTTCTTT. Amino acids: CASSLGPTGVLTEAFF.